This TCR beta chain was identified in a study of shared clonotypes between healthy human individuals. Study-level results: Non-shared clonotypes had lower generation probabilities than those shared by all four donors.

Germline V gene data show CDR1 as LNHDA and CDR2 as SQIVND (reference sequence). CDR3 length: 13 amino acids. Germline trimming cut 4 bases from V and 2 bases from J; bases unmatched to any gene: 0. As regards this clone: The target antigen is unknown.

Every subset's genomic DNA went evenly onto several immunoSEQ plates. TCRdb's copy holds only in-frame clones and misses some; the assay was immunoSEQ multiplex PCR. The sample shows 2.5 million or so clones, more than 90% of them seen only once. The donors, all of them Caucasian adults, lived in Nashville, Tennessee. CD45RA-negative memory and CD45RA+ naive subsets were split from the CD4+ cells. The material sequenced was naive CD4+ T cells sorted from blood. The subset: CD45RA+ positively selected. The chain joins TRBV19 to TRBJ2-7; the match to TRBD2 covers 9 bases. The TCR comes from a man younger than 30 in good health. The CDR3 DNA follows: TGTGCCAGTAGTAGCGGGGGGGCCTACGAGCAGTACTTC. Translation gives CASSSGGAYEQYF.